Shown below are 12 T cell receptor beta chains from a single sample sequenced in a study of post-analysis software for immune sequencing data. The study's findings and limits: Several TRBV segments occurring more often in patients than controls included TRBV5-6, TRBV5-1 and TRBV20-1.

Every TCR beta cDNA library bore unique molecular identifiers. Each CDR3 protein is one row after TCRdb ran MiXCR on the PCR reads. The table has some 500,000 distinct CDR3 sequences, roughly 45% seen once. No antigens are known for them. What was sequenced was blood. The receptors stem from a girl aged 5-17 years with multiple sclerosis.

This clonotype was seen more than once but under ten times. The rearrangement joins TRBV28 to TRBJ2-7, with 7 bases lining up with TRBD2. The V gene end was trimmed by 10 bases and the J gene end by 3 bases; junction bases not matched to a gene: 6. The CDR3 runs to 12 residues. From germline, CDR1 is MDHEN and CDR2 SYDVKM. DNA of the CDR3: TGTGCCACAGGGAGGGATAACTACGAGCAGTACTTC. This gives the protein CATGRDNYEQYF. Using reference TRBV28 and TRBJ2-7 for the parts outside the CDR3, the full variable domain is DVKVTQSSRYLVKRTGEKVFLECVQDMDHENMFWYRQDPGLGLRLIYFSYDVKMKEKGDIPEGYSVSREKKERFSLILESASTNQTSMYLCATGRDNYEQYFGPGTRLTVT.

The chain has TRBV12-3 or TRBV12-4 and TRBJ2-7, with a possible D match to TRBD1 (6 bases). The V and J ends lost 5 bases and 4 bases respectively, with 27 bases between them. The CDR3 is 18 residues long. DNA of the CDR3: TGTGCCAGCAGTCCCGGGGATGAGGGGGAGAAGTTCCCATACGAGCAGTACTTC. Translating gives CASSPGDEGEKFPYEQYF.

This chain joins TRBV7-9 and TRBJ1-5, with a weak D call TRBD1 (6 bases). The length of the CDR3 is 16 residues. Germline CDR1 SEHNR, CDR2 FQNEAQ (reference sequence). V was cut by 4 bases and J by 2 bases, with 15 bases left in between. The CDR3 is CASSSLGGGGNQPQHF. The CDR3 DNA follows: TGTGCCAGCAGCTCACTCGGAGGGGGTGGCAATCAGCCCCAGCATTTT.

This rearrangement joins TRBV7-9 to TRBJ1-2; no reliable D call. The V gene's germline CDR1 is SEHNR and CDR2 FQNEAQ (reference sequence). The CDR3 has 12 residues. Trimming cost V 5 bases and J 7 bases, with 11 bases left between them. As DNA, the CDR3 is TGTGCCAGCAGCGCAAACGGGGTTGGCTACACCTTC. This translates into CASSANGVGYTF.

The CDR3: CASSKKPGRYEQYF. The CDR3 coding sequence is TGTGCCAGCAGCAAAAAACCGGGACGCTACGAGCAGTACTTC. The chain uses TRBV21-1 and TRBJ2-7; TRBD1, the D gene given by the table, was not confirmed from the DNA. TRBV21-1 is shown as a pseudogene. The CDR3 contains 14 residues.

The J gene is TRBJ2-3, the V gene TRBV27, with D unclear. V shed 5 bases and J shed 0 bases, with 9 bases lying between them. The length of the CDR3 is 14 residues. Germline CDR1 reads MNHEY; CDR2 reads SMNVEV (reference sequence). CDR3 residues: CASSPVGSTDTQYF. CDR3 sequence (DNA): TGTGCCAGCAGTCCCGTGGGAAGCACAGATACGCAGTATTTT.

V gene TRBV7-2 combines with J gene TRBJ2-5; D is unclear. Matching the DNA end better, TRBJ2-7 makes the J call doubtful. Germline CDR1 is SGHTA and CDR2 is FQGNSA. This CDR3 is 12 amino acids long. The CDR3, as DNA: TGTGCCAGCAGCCCTAGGAAGGGCGAGCAGTACTTC. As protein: CASSPRKGEQYF.

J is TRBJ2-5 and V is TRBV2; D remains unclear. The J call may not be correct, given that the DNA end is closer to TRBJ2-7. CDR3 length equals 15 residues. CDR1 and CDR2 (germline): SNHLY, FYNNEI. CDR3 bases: TGTGCCAGCTTCCCCCCGAAGGGCGAGACCTACGAGCAGTACTTC. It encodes CASFPPKGETYEQYF.

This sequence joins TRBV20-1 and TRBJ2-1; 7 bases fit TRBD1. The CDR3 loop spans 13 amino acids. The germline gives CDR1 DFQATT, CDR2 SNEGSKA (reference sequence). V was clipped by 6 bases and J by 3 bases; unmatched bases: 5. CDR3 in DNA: TGCAGTGCCGGGACAGACATCTACAATGAGCAGTTCTTC. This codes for CSAGTDIYNEQFF.

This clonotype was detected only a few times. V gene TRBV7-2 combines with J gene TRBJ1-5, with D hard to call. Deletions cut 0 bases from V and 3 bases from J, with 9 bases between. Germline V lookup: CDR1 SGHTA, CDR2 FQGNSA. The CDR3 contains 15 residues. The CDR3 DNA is TGTGCCAGCAGCTTAGCTGCTGGAACCAATCAGCCCCAGCATTTT. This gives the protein CASSLAAGTNQPQHF.

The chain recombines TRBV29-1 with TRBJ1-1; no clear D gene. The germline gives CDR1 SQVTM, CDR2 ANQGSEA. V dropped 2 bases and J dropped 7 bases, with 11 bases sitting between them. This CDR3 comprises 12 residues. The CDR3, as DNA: TGCAGCGTTGAAAGGGCGAGCTTTGAAGCTTTCTTT. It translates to CSVERASFEAFF.

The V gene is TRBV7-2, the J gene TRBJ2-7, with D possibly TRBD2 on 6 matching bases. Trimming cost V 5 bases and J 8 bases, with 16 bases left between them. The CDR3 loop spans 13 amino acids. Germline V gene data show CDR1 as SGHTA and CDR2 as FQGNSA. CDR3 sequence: CASSIRDSRQQYF. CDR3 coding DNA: TGTGCCAGCAGCATTCGGGACTCGCGGCAGCAGTACTTC.